A single sample is the source of the 25 T cell receptor beta chains below, sequenced in a study of blood T cell repertoires in COVID-19. Measured with immunoSEQ multiplex PCR; TCRdb has only the in-frame clones, and not every one. Of a few hundred thousand clones in the sample, roughly 89% are singletons; the top ten hold about 1.8%. The sequenced sample was PBMCs or T cells enriched from blood (not recorded which). These TCRs come from a woman in her 30s who had recovered from COVID-19.

The chain couples TRBV9 to TRBJ1-3; D is possibly TRBD1 (5 bases). The CDR3 length is 16 residues. The germline gives CDR1 SGDLS, CDR2 YYNGEE. Trimming stripped 0 bases from V and 2 bases from J, with 12 bases between. This chain's CDR3 is CASSVDAGLAGNTIYF. Here the CDR3 DNA reads TGTGCCAGCAGCGTAGATGCAGGGCTGGCTGGAAACACCATATATTTT.

V gene TRBV9 combines with J gene TRBJ2-2, with TRBD1 matching 7 bases. J was trimmed by 4 bases and V by 2 bases; bases with no gene match: 11. The CDR3 sequence is 17 residues long. Germline V lookup: CDR1 SGDLS, CDR2 YYNGEE. CDR3 region: CASSVLVGPGGTGELFF. The CDR3 nucleotides are TGTGCCAGCAGCGTCCTCGTGGGGCCAGGGGGCACCGGGGAGCTGTTTTTT.

The chain couples TRBV27 to TRBJ1-1; D might be TRBD1 (6 bases). V gave up 6 bases and J gave up 5 bases, with 13 bases separating them. The CDR3 is 13 residues long. Germline V gene lookup returns CDR1 MNHEY and CDR2 SMNVEV (reference sequence). For the CDR3, the DNA is TGTGCCAGCAGGAGAGCAGGGGTTACTGAAGCTTTCTTT. It is translated as CASRRAGVTEAFF.

This clone occurred once. The chain links TRBV6-5 to TRBJ2-1, with TRBD2 matching 11 bases. Trimming removed 4 bases from V and 3 bases from J; junction bases left unmatched: 5. CDR3 size: 16 residues. Germline lookup yields CDR1 MNHEY and CDR2 SVGAGI. CDR3 loop: CASSWGGLADYNEQFF. The CDR3 DNA reads TGTGCCAGCAGTTGGGGGGGACTAGCGGACTACAATGAGCAGTTCTTC.

This clone came up a few times. Other DNA sequences within the sample encode an identical CDR3. V is TRBV7-2 and J is TRBJ1-6; tentatively, D is TRBD1 (6 bases). There are 15 residues in the CDR3. Trimming removed 4 bases at V and 10 bases at J, with 17 bases between. CDR1 is SGHTA and CDR2 is FQGNSA in the germline V gene. The CDR3 nucleotides are TGTGCCAGCAGCTCTCGGGGACGAGGGGGATCACCCCTCCACTTT. It is translated as CASSSRGRGGSPLHF.

V is TRBV5-1 and J is TRBJ2-5, with 10 bases identical to TRBD1. The junction had 7 bases not matched to a gene; V was cut back by 7 bases and J by 4 bases. The CDR3 spans 14 residues. Germline CDR1 and CDR2: SGHRS and YFSETQ. The CDR3 is CASHPGDRGETQYF. The CDR3 nucleotides are TGCGCCAGCCACCCCGGGGACAGGGGAGAGACCCAGTACTTC.

The J gene is TRBJ2-7, the V gene TRBV27; 7 positions match TRBD2. This CDR3 comprises 14 residues. The trim removed 6 bases at V and 7 bases at J, leaving 12 bases unmatched. Germline V gene sequence: CDR1 MNHEY, CDR2 SMNVEV (reference sequence). For the CDR3, the DNA is TGTGCCAGCAGCAGGACCAGGGCCGGGAGGGAGCAGTACTTC. Translated, it gives CASSRTRAGREQYF.

V gene TRBV2 combines with J gene TRBJ1-2; 7 nucleotides line up with TRBD1. Germline trimming cut 6 bases from V and 3 bases from J; bases unmatched to any gene: 10. The germline V gene has CDR1 SNHLY and CDR2 FYNNEI. The CDR3 covers 15 residues. The CDR3 coding sequence is TGTGCCAGCAGGGATCCGGGACAGAGCGACTATGGCTACACCTTC. Amino acid sequence: CASRDPGQSDYGYTF.

This clone was seen a few times. The chain links TRBV9 to TRBJ1-4; the D gene is possibly TRBD1 (5 bases). V gave up 1 base and J gave up 5 bases, with 12 bases separating them. The CDR3 runs to 15 residues. Germline-derived CDR1 and CDR2 are SGDLS and YYNGEE. The CDR3 coding sequence is TGTGCCAGCAGCGTAACTACAGGCCCAAATGAAAAACTGTTTTTT. Its protein is CASSVTTGPNEKLFF.

This chain uses TRBV7-2 with TRBJ1-1; possible D gene TRBD1, 5 bases. Germline values: CDR1 SGHTA, CDR2 FQGNSA. The CDR3 spans 13 residues. Trimming removed 3 bases at V and 4 bases at J, with 9 bases between. CDR3: CASSLGQGTEAFF. The DNA of the CDR3 is TGTGCCAGCAGCTTGGGGCAGGGCACTGAAGCTTTCTTT.

This chain uses TRBV29-1 with TRBJ2-7, with a tentative D call TRBD2 (5 bases). Germline CDR1 is SQVTM and CDR2 is ANQGSEA. V was trimmed by 0 bases and J by 0 bases, leaving 6 bases between them. The CDR3 extends over 13 amino acids. CDR3 DNA: TGCAGCGTTGAAGAAGGGAGCTCCTACGAGCAGTACTTC. Its protein is CSVEEGSSYEQYF.

The rearrangement joins TRBV6-1 to TRBJ2-5; perhaps TRBD2 as D (6 bases). Germline assignment: CDR1 MNHNS and CDR2 SASEGT. V was clipped by 0 bases and J by 7 bases, with 12 bases between them. This CDR3 has 14 amino acids. For the CDR3, the DNA is TGTGCCAGCAGTGAAGCGCTTGTGGGAGGGACCCAGTACTTC. It specifies CASSEALVGGTQYF.

This chain links TRBV5-3 with TRBJ2-7; the D gene is possibly TRBD2 (5 bases). TRBV5-3 is placed among ORFs of uncertain function. The V end was cut by 2 bases, the J end by 6 bases, with 12 bases between. The length of the CDR3 is 13 residues. This chain's CDR3 is CARSLGREGEQYF. In DNA form, the CDR3 reads TGTGCCAGAAGCTTAGGGCGTGAGGGCGAGCAGTACTTC.

The CDR3 reads CASSLVVGTGNTEAFF. The CDR3 DNA sequence: TGTGCCAGCAGCTTAGTTGTAGGGACAGGGAACACTGAAGCTTTCTTT. V gene TRBV7-9 combines with J gene TRBJ1-1; 8 bases map to TRBD1. Unmatched junction bases numbered 5, after V lost 1 base and J lost 1 base. The germline CDR1 and CDR2 sequences are SEHNR and FQNEAQ (reference sequence). There are 16 residues in the CDR3. Full variable domain (outside the CDR3, taken from reference TRBV7-9 and TRBJ1-1): DTGVSQNPRHKITKRGQNVTFRCDPISEHNRLYWYRQTLGQGPEFLTYFQNEAQLEKSRLLSDRFSAERPKGSFSTLEIQRTEQGDSAMYLCASSLVVGTGNTEAFFGQGTRLTVV.

This clone has ten or more counts. This sequence joins TRBV14 and TRBJ1-1; TRBD1 might be the D (5 bases). Deletions cut 3 bases from V and 5 bases from J, with 16 bases between. Per the germline V gene, CDR1 is SGHDN and CDR2 is FVKESK. This CDR3 has 15 residues. DNA of the CDR3: TGTGCCAGCAGCCACCAAGGGGCGTTACAGACTGAAGCTTTCTTT. Residues: CASSHQGALQTEAFF.

The rearrangement links TRBV7-9 to TRBJ2-7; D might be TRBD1 (5 bases). Germline loops: CDR1 SEHNR, CDR2 FQNEAQ (reference sequence). This CDR3 contains 13 residues. V gave up 7 bases and J gave up 4 bases, with 14 bases separating them. The CDR3 coding sequence is TGTGCCAGCACGTCGACAGAATCGTACGAGCAGTACTTC. Encoded protein: CASTSTESYEQYF.

V and J are TRBV27 and TRBJ1-1; 7 bases align to TRBD1. The germline gives CDR1 MNHEY, CDR2 SMNVEV (reference sequence). With 5 bases clipped from V and 6 bases from J, the junction kept 9 bases outside the gene matches. CDR3 length: 14 amino acids. The CDR3 reads CASSKMDRSSEAFF. CDR3 in DNA: TGTGCCAGCAGTAAGATGGACAGGTCCTCTGAAGCTTTCTTT.

J is TRBJ2-5 and V is TRBV30; D possibly corresponds to TRBD1 (6 bases). V dropped 6 bases and J dropped 5 bases, with 16 bases sitting between them. This CDR3 region has 13 residues. Germline V gives CDR1 GTSNPN, CDR2 SVGIG (reference sequence). The CDR3 DNA sequence: TGTGCCTGCGAACAGGGTATCGCGGAGACCCAGTACTTC. It translates to CACEQGIAETQYF.

V usage is TRBV4-2 and J usage is TRBJ2-7, with D possibly TRBD1 on 5 matching bases. Germline CDR1 is LGHNA and CDR2 is YNFKEQ. The CDR3 is 15 residues long. Between the trimmed V and J ends, which lost 4 bases and 3 bases, there was a span of 16 bases. CDR3: CASSRQRGVGYEQYF. The CDR3 region has the DNA TGTGCCAGCAGCCGCCAAAGGGGCGTCGGCTACGAGCAGTACTTC.

The chain uses TRBV25-1 and TRBJ1-5; 7 bases are a match to TRBD1. The V gene's germline CDR1 is MGHDK and CDR2 SYGVNS. After removal of 3 bases from V and 5 bases from J, the junction contained 7 bases not matched to a gene. The CDR3 sequence is 15 residues long. CDR3 in DNA: TGTGCCAGCAGTGAGCCCGGGACAGATCATCAGCCCCAGCATTTT. It encodes CASSEPGTDHQPQHF.

J is TRBJ1-1 and V is TRBV19; 7 bases align to TRBD1. This CDR3 is built from 14 residues. Losses at the gene ends were 7 bases for V and 3 bases for J; bases not matched to a gene: 8. The germline V gene encodes CDR1 LNHDA and CDR2 SQIVND (reference sequence). In DNA, the CDR3 is TGTGCCAGTAAAAAACAGGGGCAGGACACTGAAGCTTTCTTT. It translates to CASKKQGQDTEAFF. Full variable domain (rest looked up from reference TRBV19 and TRBJ1-1): DGGITQSPKYLFRKEGQNVTLSCEQNLNHDAMYWYRQDPGQGLRLIYYSQIVNDFQKGDIAEGYSVSREKKESFPLTVTSAQKNPTAFYLCASKKQGQDTEAFFGQGTRLTVV.

The CDR3 here is CASSLRSYNEQFF. CDR3 coding DNA: TGTGCCAGCAGCTTAAGGAGCTACAATGAGCAGTTCTTC. V and J are TRBV11-2 and TRBJ2-1; the D is unclear. The V gene's germline CDR1 is SGHAT and CDR2 FQNNGV. The V end lost 2 bases, the J end lost 3 bases, and 5 bases lay between the germline ends. The CDR3 contains 13 residues.

In this sample, this clone turned up a few times. Other DNA sequences in the sample encode the same CDR3. The chain links TRBV6-5 to TRBJ1-1; the D is unclear. Germline loops: CDR1 MNHEY, CDR2 SVGAGI. This CDR3 has 11 amino acids. V was cut by 9 bases and J by 3 bases, with 8 bases left in between. The CDR3 protein is CASSRDTEAFF. In DNA form, the CDR3 reads TGTGCCAGTTCGCGGGACACTGAAGCTTTCTTT.

This chain links TRBV28 with TRBJ2-7; 10 bases fit TRBD2. The CDR3 consists of 15 residues. The V gene's germline CDR1 is MDHEN and CDR2 SYDVKM. Unmatched junction bases numbered 8, after V lost 5 bases and J lost 4 bases. The CDR3 here is CASSPRTSGGYEQYF. The CDR3 DNA follows: TGTGCCAGCAGTCCCCGGACTAGCGGAGGGTACGAGCAGTACTTC.

The rearrangement joins TRBV6-5 to TRBJ1-1; D might be TRBD1 (5 bases). Trimming removed 4 bases at V and 10 bases at J, with 13 bases between. CDR1 MNHEY and CDR2 SVGAGI come from the germline V gene. The length of the CDR3 is 12 residues. This chain's CDR3 is CASSSLREVAFF. CDR3 bases: TGTGCCAGCAGTTCCCTCAGGGAAGTAGCTTTCTTT.